These T cell receptor beta chains were read from a single sample in a study of graft-versus-host responses after intestinal transplantation. The protocol was immunoSEQ multiplex PCR, while the TCRdb copy is restricted to in-frame clones and leaves out a portion. The repertoire has 43,000 or so clones, approximately 94% of them found once; the top ten carry around 1.4%. The sequencing used PBMCs, collected around 350 days after intestinal transplant. Every receptor here comes from a human patient who received an intestinal transplant, so some T cells may come from the graft donor. Both conserved end residues are part of each CDR3. A D gene is named only where the DNA matches it firmly. Size is omitted from some rows. Given values are once, few, many or a class for expanded clones.

size	V	D	J	CDR3	DNA
.	TRBV18	.	TRBJ1-2	CASSPTSRGEGSYGYTF	TGTGCCAGCTCACCGACGTCCAGGGGCGAGGGTAGCTATGGCTACACCTTC
once	TRBV5-1	.	TRBJ1-2	CASSSPPGYRASNYGYTF	TGCGCCAGCAGCTCGCCTCCTGGCTACAGGGCTTCTAACTATGGCTACACCTTC
.	TRBV2	TRBD1	TRBJ2-2	CASSDNWYRGSMITGELFF	TGTGCCAGCAGTGATAATTGGTACAGGGGATCCATGATCACCGGGGAGCTGTTTTTT
.	TRBV9	TRBD1	TRBJ2-7	CASSGGQGFDEQYF	TGTGCCAGCAGCGGGGGACAGGGATTTGACGAGCAGTACTTC
.	TRBV5-4	TRBD2	TRBJ2-2	CASSLALAGATDTGELFF	TGTGCCAGCAGCTTGGCCTTAGCGGGAGCCACTGACACCGGGGAGCTGTTTTTT
.	TRBV6-6	.	TRBJ1-1	CASSYSKTWAEAFF	TGTGCCAGCAGTTACTCTAAAACTTGGGCTGAAGCTTTCTTT
.	TRBV6-5	.	TRBJ2-5	CASSYPGETQYF	TGTGCCAGCAGTTACCCGGGGGAGACCCAGTACTTC
.	TRBV2	TRBD2	TRBJ2-1	CASSRGTSSYNEQFF	TGTGCCAGCAGTCGTGGGACTAGTTCCTACAATGAGCAGTTCTTC
.	TRBV11-3	.	TRBJ2-7	CASSLGTIGALSSYEQYF	TGTGCCAGCAGCCTCGGGACAATAGGGGCCTTGAGCTCCTACGAGCAGTACTTC
.	TRBV15	.	TRBJ2-2	CATSRDDLVGTGELFF	TGTGCCACCAGCAGAGATGATTTGGTTGGGACCGGGGAGCTGTTTTTT
.	TRBV15	.	TRBJ2-7	CATSRRTVNNYEQYF	TGTGCCACCAGCAGGCGGACGGTAAATAACTACGAGCAGTACTTC
.	TRBV27	.	TRBJ1-6	CASSLVSGAINSPLHF	TGTGCCAGCAGTTTGGTATCAGGGGCGATTAATTCACCCCTCCACTTT
.	TRBV2	.	TRBJ1-5	CASSERGMGPQHF	TGTGCCAGCAGTGAGCGCGGGATGGGGCCCCAGCATTTT
.	TRBV29-1	.	TRBJ2-1	CSVGPTIPSNEQFF	TGCAGCGTCGGACCAACTATCCCAAGCAATGAGCAGTTCTTC
.	TRBV19	.	TRBJ2-7	CASSIEPLGPYEQYF	TGTGCCAGTAGTATAGAACCCCTCGGCCCCTACGAGCAGTACTTC
.	TRBV11-2	TRBD1	TRBJ2-7	CASSFDRGVILRLYEQYF	TGTGCCAGCAGCTTTGACAGGGGAGTAATATTAAGATTGTACGAGCAGTACTTC
.	TRBV6-1	TRBD1	TRBJ1-5	CASRGGQSNQPQHF	TGTGCCAGCAGGGGGGGACAGAGCAATCAGCCCCAGCATTTT
.	TRBV5-6	.	TRBJ2-7	CASSLGLIPREQYF	TGTGCCAGCAGCTTGGGGCTGATACCTCGGGAGCAGTACTTC
.	TRBV7-6	.	TRBJ2-1	CASSLAPASYNEQFF	TGTGCCAGCAGCTTAGCGCCCGCTAGCTACAATGAGCAGTTCTTC
.	TRBV27	TRBD1	TRBJ2-2	CASSFNPDRATGELFF	TGTGCCAGCAGTTTTAATCCCGACAGGGCCACCGGGGAGCTGTTTTTT
.	TRBV11-2	.	TRBJ2-1	CASTSSYVAELTRGNEQFF	TGTGCCAGCACCTCCTCCTACGTAGCGGAATTGACCCGGGGCAATGAGCAGTTCTTC